These 18 T cell receptor beta chains were all obtained from the same sample, sequenced in a study of cytomegalovirus exposure and HLA in healthy donors. Use of 60 Vbeta and 13 Jbeta primers characterized the PCR. The method was immunoSEQ multiplex PCR; TCRdb's version includes in-frame clones alone and lacks a portion of them. The repertoire includes around 270,000 clones, over 70% of them detected once, and around 0.33% sits in the top ten. The source material was PBMCs. The receptors were gathered from a girl aged 2-15 years in good health and CMV-seronegative.

On this clone: A read error may account for a junction end that differs from germline. The rearrangement links TRBV7-9 to TRBJ1-1; D is unclear. The CDR3 is made up of 13 amino acids. Germline loops: CDR1 SEHNR, CDR2 FQNEAQ (reference sequence). CDR3 sequence reads: CSSSLFEGTEAFF. The DNA of the CDR3 is TGTTCCAGCAGCTTATTCGAGGGCACTGAAGCTTTCTTT.

The chain couples TRBV2 to TRBJ2-7; maybe TRBD1 (6 bases). The CDR3 covers 14 residues. Germline assignment: CDR1 SNHLY and CDR2 FYNNEI. Trimming cost V 8 bases and J 6 bases, with 20 bases left between them. The CDR3 DNA follows: TGTGCCAGCTTTCAGGGGTTGTATTCCCCCGAGCAGTACTTC. This translates into CASFQGLYSPEQYF.

The chain has TRBV11-2 and TRBJ1-1; D unresolved. CDR3 length equals 15 residues. CDR1 is SGHAT, CDR2 FQNNGV, per germline. Deletions cut 1 base from V and 8 bases from J, with 17 bases between. This CDR3 reads CASSLVLGAFMEAFF. In nucleotides, the CDR3 is TGTGCCAGCAGCTTAGTTTTGGGCGCGTTTATGGAAGCTTTCTTT. Drawing the rest from reference TRBV11-2 and TRBJ1-1, the complete variable domain is EAGVAQSPRYKIIEKRQSVAFWCNPISGHATLYWYQQILGQGPKLLIQFQNNGVVDDSQLPKDRFSAERLKGVDSTLKIQPAKLEDSAVYLCASSLVLGAFMEAFFGQGTRLTVV.

This clone showed up just a few times. V is TRBV28 and J is TRBJ2-7; D is uncertain. In germline, CDR1 is MDHEN, CDR2 SYDVKM. V lost 3 bases and J 4 bases, leaving 7 bases between the germline ends. The CDR3 runs 12 residues. The CDR3 nucleotides are TGTGCCAGCAGTTTTAGTAATTACGAGCAGTACTTC. Translating it yields CASSFSNYEQYF.

This chain joins TRBV9 and TRBJ1-1; D gene uncertain. Germline assignment: CDR1 SGDLS and CDR2 YYNGEE. This CDR3 spans 14 amino acids. V was pared by 4 bases and J by 0 bases, with 10 bases between. This chain's CDR3 is CASSFDTMNTEAFF. In DNA, the CDR3 is TGTGCCAGCAGCTTCGACACCATGAACACTGAAGCTTTCTTT. The full variable domain, in which reference TRBV9 and TRBJ1-1 provide the parts outside the CDR3, is DSGVTQTPKHLITATGQRVTLRCSPRSGDLSVYWYQQSLDQGLQFLIQYYNGEERAKGNILERFSAQQFPDLHSELNLSSLELGDSALYFCASSFDTMNTEAFFGQGTRLTVV.

V gene TRBV13 combines with J gene TRBJ2-1; 12 bases map to TRBD2. The CDR3 is made up of 15 amino acids. From germline, CDR1 is PRHDT and CDR2 FYEKMQ (reference sequence). V shed 3 bases, J shed 6 bases, and the junction held 3 bases outside the gene matches. The CDR3 nucleotides are TGTGCCAGCAGCTTCCGACTAGCGGGAGTCAATGAGCAGTTCTTC. It specifies CASSFRLAGVNEQFF.

CDR3 nucleotides: TGTGCCAGCAGCCACGCCGGGACAGCATCTAACTATGGCTACACCTTC. It is translated as CASSHAGTASNYGYTF. The chain has TRBV11-2 and TRBJ1-2; 7 positions match TRBD1. The V and J ends lost 5 bases and 0 bases, in that order; junction bases with no gene match: 9. The CDR3 covers 16 residues. Germline V gene lookup returns CDR1 SGHAT and CDR2 FQNNGV.

The chain has TRBV6-1 and TRBJ1-2; 7 bases are a match to TRBD1. V was clipped by 9 bases and J by 6 bases; unmatched bases: 10. Germline V lookup: CDR1 MNHNS, CDR2 SASEGT. The CDR3 spans 13 residues. CDR3 bases: TGTGCCAGGCCGGACAGGTATGAGAATGGCTACACCTTC. It yields the protein CARPDRYENGYTF.

This chain joins TRBV5-1 and TRBJ1-6, with TRBD1 as a possible D gene (6 bases). Germline V gives CDR1 SGHRS, CDR2 YFSETQ. The CDR3 has 16 amino acids. Trimming cost V 3 bases and J 10 bases, with 20 bases left between them. This CDR3 reads CASSSGGGGTGSPLHF. The CDR3 DNA reads as TGCGCCAGCAGCTCGGGGGGGGGCGGCACTGGATCACCCCTCCACTTT.

There are a few counts of this clone. This sequence joins TRBV2 and TRBJ2-7; no reliable D call. The CDR3 has 13 residues. Per the germline V gene, CDR1 is SNHLY and CDR2 is FYNNEI. Trimming stripped 3 bases from V and 4 bases from J, with 10 bases between. CDR3 residues: CASSDESGYEQYF. DNA for the CDR3: TGTGCCAGCAGTGACGAGTCAGGTTACGAGCAGTACTTC. The entire variable domain, with the rest obtained from reference TRBV2 and TRBJ2-7, is as follows: EPEVTQTPSHQVTQMGQEVILRCVPISNHLYFYWYRQILGQKVEFLVSFYNNEISEKSEIFDDQFSVERPDGSNFTLKIRSTKLEDSAMYFCASSDESGYEQYFGPGTRLTVT.

This clone has just a few counts. The chain links TRBV6-5 to TRBJ1-3; a possible D gene is TRBD1 (5 bases). This CDR3 comprises 15 residues. Germline values: CDR1 MNHEY, CDR2 SVGAGI. V was cut by 5 bases and J by 2 bases, with 13 bases left in between. The DNA of the CDR3 is TGTGCCAGCAGTCACCAGGGTCGGCCTGGAAACACCATATATTTT. Its protein is CASSHQGRPGNTIYF.

The V and J genes are TRBV7-9 and TRBJ1-2; D uncertain. Germline V gene sequence: CDR1 SEHNR, CDR2 FQNEAQ (reference sequence). The CDR3 consists of 13 residues. V was clipped by 3 bases and J by 3 bases, with 8 bases between them. The CDR3 reads CASSFPGDYGYTF. Written as DNA, the CDR3 is TGTGCCAGCAGCTTCCCCGGGGACTATGGCTACACCTTC.

The chain combines TRBV4-2 with TRBJ2-1; 12 nucleotides align to TRBD2. Germline CDR1 is LGHNA and CDR2 is YNFKEQ. With 1 base clipped from V and 12 bases from J, the junction kept 10 bases outside the gene matches. This CDR3 has 16 amino acids. Written as DNA, the CDR3 is TGTGCCAGCAGCCAAGGGTGGACTAGCGGGACGGATTGGCAGTTCTTC. It translates to CASSQGWTSGTDWQFF.

The rearrangement joins TRBV7-9 to TRBJ2-7; 9 bases fit TRBD2. Per the germline V gene, CDR1 is SEHNR and CDR2 is FQNEAQ (reference sequence). This CDR3 comprises 15 residues. Trimming cost V 3 bases and J 2 bases; bases outside gene matches: 5. CDR3: CASSLAGGITYEQYF. DNA of the CDR3: TGTGCCAGCAGCTTGGCGGGGGGGATTACCTACGAGCAGTACTTC.

V usage is TRBV6-1 and J usage is TRBJ1-3; no definite D call. V was cut by 4 bases and J by 3 bases, with 7 bases left in between. Germline V gene lookup returns CDR1 MNHNS and CDR2 SASEGT. The length of the CDR3 is 13 residues. The CDR3 DNA reads as TGTGCCAGCAGTGTCGGGTTTGGAAACACCATATATTTT. Translating gives CASSVGFGNTIYF.

The chain combines TRBV5-6 with TRBJ2-1; 7 bases map to TRBD2. V was pared by 5 bases and J by 0 bases, with 14 bases of the junction left unmatched. Germline V gene data show CDR1 as SGHDT and CDR2 as YYEEEE. The CDR3 has 18 amino acids. CDR3 coding DNA: TGTGCCAGCAGACATTGTGGTCTAGCGGTGTGCTCCTACAATGAGCAGTTCTTC. It codes for CASRHCGLAVCSYNEQFF.

This clone was picked up a small number of times. CDR3 DNA sequence: TGTGCCAGCAGTCCCGGACCCGGGGAGGCTTTCTTT. This encodes CASSPGPGEAFF. This chain uses TRBV2 with TRBJ1-1; D not certain. Deletions cut 5 bases from V and 11 bases from J, with 15 bases between. This CDR3 region has 12 residues. From germline, CDR1 is SNHLY and CDR2 FYNNEI.

This sequence joins TRBV6-5 and TRBJ1-1; 7 bases map to TRBD1. CDR1 is MNHEY, CDR2 SVGAGI, per germline. This CDR3 region has 12 residues. Germline trimming cut 6 bases from V and 4 bases from J; bases unmatched to any gene: 2. The CDR3 here is CASSHRGTEAFF. CDR3 nucleotides: TGTGCCAGCAGCCACAGGGGCACTGAAGCTTTCTTT.